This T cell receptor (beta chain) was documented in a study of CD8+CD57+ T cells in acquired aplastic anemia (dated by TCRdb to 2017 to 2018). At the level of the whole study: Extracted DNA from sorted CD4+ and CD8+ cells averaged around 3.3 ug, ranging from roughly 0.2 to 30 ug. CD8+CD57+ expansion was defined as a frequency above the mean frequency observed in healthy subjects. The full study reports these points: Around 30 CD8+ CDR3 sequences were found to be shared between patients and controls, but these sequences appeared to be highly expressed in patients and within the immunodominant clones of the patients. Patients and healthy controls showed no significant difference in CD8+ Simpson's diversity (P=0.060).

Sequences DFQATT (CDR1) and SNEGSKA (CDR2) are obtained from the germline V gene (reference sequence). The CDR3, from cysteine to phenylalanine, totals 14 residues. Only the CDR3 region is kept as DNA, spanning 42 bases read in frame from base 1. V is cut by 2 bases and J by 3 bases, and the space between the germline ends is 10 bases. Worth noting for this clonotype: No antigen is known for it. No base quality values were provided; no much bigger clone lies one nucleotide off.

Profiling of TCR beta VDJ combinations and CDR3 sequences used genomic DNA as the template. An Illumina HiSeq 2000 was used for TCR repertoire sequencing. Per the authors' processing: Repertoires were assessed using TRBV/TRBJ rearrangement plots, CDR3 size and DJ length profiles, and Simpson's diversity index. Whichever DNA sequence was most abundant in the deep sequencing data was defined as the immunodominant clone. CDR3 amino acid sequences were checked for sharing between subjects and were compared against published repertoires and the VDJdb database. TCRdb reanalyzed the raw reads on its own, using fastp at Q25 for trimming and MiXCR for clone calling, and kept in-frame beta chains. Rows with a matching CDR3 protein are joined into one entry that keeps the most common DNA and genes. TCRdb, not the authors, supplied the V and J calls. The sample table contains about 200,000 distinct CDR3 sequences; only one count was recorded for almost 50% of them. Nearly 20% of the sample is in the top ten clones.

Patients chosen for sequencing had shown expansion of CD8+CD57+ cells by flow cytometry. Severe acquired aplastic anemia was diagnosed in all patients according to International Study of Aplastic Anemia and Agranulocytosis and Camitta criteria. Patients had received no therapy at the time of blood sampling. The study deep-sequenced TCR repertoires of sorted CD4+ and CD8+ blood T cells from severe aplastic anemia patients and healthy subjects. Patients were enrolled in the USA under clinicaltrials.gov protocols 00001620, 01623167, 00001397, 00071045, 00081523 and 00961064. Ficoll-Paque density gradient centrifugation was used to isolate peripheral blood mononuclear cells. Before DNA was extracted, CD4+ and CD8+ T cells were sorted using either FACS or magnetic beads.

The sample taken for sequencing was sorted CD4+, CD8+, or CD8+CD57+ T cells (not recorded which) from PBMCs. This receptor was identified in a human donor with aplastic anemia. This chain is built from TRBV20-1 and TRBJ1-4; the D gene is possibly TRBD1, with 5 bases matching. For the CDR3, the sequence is CSARSGDANEKLFF. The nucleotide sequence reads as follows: TGCAGTGCTAGATCGGGGGACGCTAATGAAAAACTGTTTTTT.